The 11 T cell receptor beta chains reported below all come from one sample, sequenced in a study of cytomegalovirus exposure and HLA in healthy donors. The assay was immunoSEQ multiplex PCR, and TCRdb's table has in-frame clones only and misses some. The sample comprises around 160,000 clones, about 88% of which are singletons, and almost 3% rests with the top ten. Sequenced material: PBMCs. The receptors were sampled from a man aged 18 to 29 in good health and CMV-seronegative.

This chain links TRBV5-1 with TRBJ2-3; 7 bases agree with TRBD1. This CDR3 spans 16 amino acids. From germline, CDR1 is SGHRS and CDR2 YFSETQ. The J segment lost 2 bases and the V segment lost 0 bases, leaving 6 bases of the junction unmatched. CDR3 region: CASSLAGQVDTDTQYF. As DNA, the CDR3 is TGCGCCAGCAGCTTGGCTGGACAGGTGGACACAGATACGCAGTATTTT.

V gene TRBV11-2 combines with J gene TRBJ2-3, with 8 bases aligning to TRBD1. V lost 1 base to trimming and J lost 3 bases; unmatched junction nucleotides: 3. The CDR3 spans 15 residues. Per the germline V gene, CDR1 is SGHAT and CDR2 is FQNNGV. CDR3 nucleotide sequence: TGTGCCAGCAGCTTAGGTCGACAGGGGACAGATACGCAGTATTTT. Translating it yields CASSLGRQGTDTQYF.

The chain has TRBV7-2 and TRBJ2-5; tentatively, D is TRBD1 (5 bases). Trimming left V 1 base short and J 1 base short, with 10 bases between. This CDR3 comprises 15 residues. Per the germline V gene, CDR1 is SGHTA and CDR2 is FQGNSA. CDR3 bases: TGTGCCAGCAGCTTAGTAGGGGTTCGCCAAGAGACCCAGTACTTC. Translation: CASSLVGVRQETQYF.

This clone appeared once. An end of the junction differs from the germline gene, which may be a read error. The V call is TRBV7-7, the J call TRBJ2-5; 8 bases are a match to TRBD1. Per germline, CDR1 SSHAT and CDR2 FNYEAQ (reference sequence). The CDR3 runs to 16 residues. For the CDR3, the DNA is TGTGCTAGCAGCTTAGGCGGACAGGGAGTACAAGAGACCCAGTACTTC. Translating it yields CASSLGGQGVQETQYF. Variable domain in full (rest from reference TRBV7-7 and TRBJ2-5): GAGVSQSPRYKVTKRGQDVTLRCDPISSHATLYWYQQALGQGPEFLTYFNYEAQPDKSGLPSDRFSAERPEGSISTLTIQRTEQRDSAMYRCASSLGGQGVQETQYFGPGTRLLVL.

The chain joins TRBV6-1 to TRBJ2-5, with 11 bases aligning to TRBD1. Germline V lookup: CDR1 MNHNS, CDR2 SASEGT. V trimming: 6 bases; J trimming: 4 bases; junction bases outside the gene matches: 4. The CDR3 runs 14 residues. CDR3 bases: TGTGCCAGCAGGGACAGGGGGCTGGGAGAGACCCAGTACTTC. Its translation is CASRDRGLGETQYF.

The rearrangement links TRBV4-1 to TRBJ2-6; D might be TRBD1 (6 bases). Germline-derived CDR1 and CDR2 are MGHRA and YSYEKL. The V gene lost 1 base and the J gene lost 3 bases, with 13 bases spanning the gap. The CDR3 is made up of 17 amino acids. The CDR3 DNA is TGCGCCAGCAGCCAAGGGTTAGGGGGTGGTGGGGCCAACGTCCTGACTTTC. This translates into CASSQGLGGGGANVLTF.

The chain has TRBV5-1 and TRBJ2-3; maybe TRBD2 (5 bases). V was cut by 0 bases and J by 1 base, with 12 bases left in between. The germline CDR1 and CDR2 sequences are SGHRS and YFSETQ. This CDR3 has 16 amino acids. The CDR3 DNA sequence: TGCGCCAGCAGCTTGGTAAACGGCGGGCGCACAGATACGCAGTATTTT. Protein sequence: CASSLVNGGRTDTQYF.

The chain links TRBV7-2 to TRBJ2-3, with a possible D match to TRBD1 (6 bases). V lost 2 bases to trimming and J lost 2 bases, with 14 bases between them. The germline gives CDR1 SGHTA, CDR2 FQGNSA. This CDR3 has 16 amino acids. CDR3 bases: TGTGCCAGCAGCTTAAGAGTAGGGGGAGACACAGATACGCAGTATTTT. This codes for CASSLRVGGDTDTQYF.

V is TRBV4-1 and J is TRBJ2-7, with D possibly being TRBD1 (6 bases). Trimming removed 3 bases from V and 1 base from J, with 13 bases in between. Germline V gives CDR1 MGHRA, CDR2 YSYEKL. The CDR3 is 15 amino acids. The CDR3 coding sequence is TGCGCCAGCAGCCATCAGATAGGGGGTTCCTACGAGCAGTACGTC. The encoded protein is CASSHQIGGSYEQYV.

This clone was recorded only once. The chain uses TRBV27 and TRBJ2-1, with a tentative D call TRBD2 (5 bases). Germline CDR1 is MNHEY and CDR2 is SMNVEV (reference sequence). CDR3 size: 14 residues. V gave up 6 bases and J gave up 1 base, with 10 bases separating them. This CDR3 is CASSPRASYNEQFF. The CDR3 nucleotides read TGTGCCAGCAGCCCGAGGGCATCCTACAATGAGCAGTTCTTC.

J is TRBJ2-7 and V is TRBV6-1; D unclear. The CDR3 consists of 13 residues. Per the germline V gene, CDR1 is MNHNS and CDR2 is SASEGT. Trimming cost V 2 bases and J 2 bases, with 7 bases left between them. CDR3 sequence: CASSELTAYEQYV. DNA for the CDR3: TGTGCCAGCAGTGAATTAACAGCCTACGAGCAGTACGTC.